This T cell receptor (beta chain) was sequenced during a study of T cell responses to AZD1222 COVID-19 vaccine. Overall study context: Researchers grouped second doses given at about 4 or about 12 weeks into one pool. Study-wide results and caveats: The reported proportion of spike-specific TCRs targeting unmutated variant regions was nearly half. Spike was spanned by vaccine-associated CD4 TCRs, which were dominant at 160-218 and 743-854. Baseline testing showed seropositivity in only a handful of AZD1222 recipients.

Repertoires were generated with immunoSEQ multiplex PCR, while TCRdb's copy carries only in-frame clones and drops some. The data show about 130,000 clones, roughly nine tenths seen once. A word on this clone: What it binds is unknown.

Germline V gene sequence: CDR1 SGHRS, CDR2 YFSETQ. The V end lost 4 bases, the J end lost 0 bases, and 11 bases lay between the germline ends. CDR3 size: 15 residues. The rearrangement joins TRBV5-1 to TRBJ1-3; D possibly corresponds to TRBD1 (5 bases). Sample: peripheral blood, taken on day 0 of AZD1222 vaccination. The TCR sequence derives from an adult in good health. The CDR3 protein is CASSPNGGSGNTIYF. The CDR3 coding sequence is TGCGCCAGCAGCCCCAACGGGGGCTCTGGAAACACCATATATTTT.